These 8 T cell receptor beta chains came from one sample sequenced in a study of blood T cell repertoires in COVID-19. Generated by immunoSEQ multiplex PCR, the TCRdb table keeps only in-frame clones and is missing some. Of roughly 12,000 clones listed, about four fifths are singletons. The sequencing input was peripheral blood. The receptors were gathered from a man aged 80 or over with acute or convalescent COVID-19.

The genes are TRBV6-1 and TRBJ2-3; 13 bases match TRBD2. CDR3 length: 20 amino acids. J was trimmed by 9 bases and V by 0 bases; bases with no gene match: 18. Germline V gene lookup returns CDR1 MNHNS and CDR2 SASEGT. The CDR3, as DNA: TGTGCCAGCAGTGAAGCAGGACTAGCGGGGGCCTGGGGAAGGGCGATGACGCAGTATTTT. This gives the protein CASSEAGLAGAWGRAMTQYF.

The chain combines TRBV5-1 with TRBJ1-1; a weak D match, TRBD1 (5 bases). Germline V lookup: CDR1 SGHRS, CDR2 YFSETQ. The CDR3 covers 17 residues. Trimming stripped 0 bases from V and 6 bases from J, with 21 bases between. This chain's CDR3 is CASSLGYSGGESAEAFF. DNA for the CDR3: TGCGCCAGCAGCTTGGGTTACTCGGGGGGTGAAAGCGCTGAAGCTTTCTTT.

The J gene is TRBJ2-2, the V gene TRBV5-1; possible D gene TRBD1, 5 bases. V was pared by 2 bases and J by 4 bases, with 15 bases between. Germline V gives CDR1 SGHRS, CDR2 YFSETQ. The CDR3 sequence is 16 residues long. CDR3 in amino acids: CASSLSDIGLTGELFF. The CDR3, as DNA: TGCGCCAGCAGCTTATCGGACATAGGCCTCACCGGGGAGCTGTTTTTT.

The rearrangement links TRBV19 to TRBJ1-5; D is possibly TRBD1 (5 bases). The V gene lost 4 bases and the J gene lost 5 bases, with 15 bases spanning the gap. Germline loops: CDR1 LNHDA, CDR2 SQIVND (reference sequence). The length of the CDR3 is 15 residues. The CDR3 protein is CASSTNRFSYQPQHF. CDR3 DNA sequence: TGTGCCAGTAGTACAAACAGGTTCTCCTATCAGCCCCAGCATTTT.

This chain uses TRBV5-3 with TRBJ2-5; 12 nucleotides match TRBD2. TRBV5-3 is identified as an open reading frame with a role that is uncertain. Trimming removed 0 bases from V and 6 bases from J; junction bases left unmatched: 6. This CDR3 spans 16 amino acids. The CDR3 sequence: CARSLALAGGHKTQYF. CDR3 DNA: TGTGCCAGAAGCTTGGCGCTAGCGGGGGGGCATAAGACCCAGTACTTC.

The chain recombines TRBV5-1 with TRBJ2-4; 8 bases fit TRBD2. Germline-derived CDR1 and CDR2 are SGHRS and YFSETQ. Trimming took 4 bases from V and 5 from J; bases not matched to a gene: 5. The CDR3 spans 14 residues. CDR3 sequence: CASSRGGSENIQYF. CDR3 DNA sequence: TGCGCCAGCAGCCGCGGGGGGAGCGAAAACATTCAGTACTTC.

The rearrangement joins TRBV6-2 or TRBV6-3 to TRBJ2-2, with 9 bases that match TRBD1. The CDR3 has 15 residues. Germline CDR1 is MNHEY and CDR2 is SVGEGT. The trim removed 6 bases at V and 6 bases at J, leaving 8 bases unmatched. The CDR3 DNA reads TGTGCCAGCAGCTATGGGACAGGGCGATCCGGGGAGCTGTTTTTT. Its protein is CASSYGTGRSGELFF.

V and J are TRBV19 and TRBJ1-1; 9 nucleotides align to TRBD1. This CDR3 contains 14 residues. After removal of 6 bases from V and 5 bases from J, the junction contained 7 bases not matched to a gene. Looked up from germline, CDR1 is LNHDA and CDR2 is SQIVND (reference sequence). The CDR3 sequence is CASSLAGTGTEAFF. In DNA form, the CDR3 reads TGTGCCAGTAGCCTCGCCGGGACAGGGACTGAAGCTTTCTTT.